A selection of T cell receptor beta chains follows, all from one sample in a study of cytomegalovirus exposure and HLA in healthy donors. The protocol was immunoSEQ multiplex PCR, while the TCRdb copy is restricted to in-frame clones and leaves out a portion. This table has some 65,000 clones, about 70% appearing once. The sample was PBMCs. These TCRs come from a woman in her twenties or thirties in good health and CMV-seronegative. Each CDR3 is given with its conserved first and last residue. Fields, in order: V gene, J gene, D gene, clone size, CDR3 DNA, CDR3 protein. The D gene is left open where the match is weak. Clone sizes are given selectively: once, few, many, or a class where the clone is expanded.

TRBV25-1,TRBJ1-2,.,.,TGTGCCAGCAGAGAGGACAGCTATGGCTACACCTTC,CASREDSYGYTF
TRBV9,TRBJ1-1,TRBD1,.,TGTGCCAGCAGCGTAGGAGGGGGCGCAGGCACTGAAGCTTTCTTT,CASSVGGGAGTEAFF
TRBV29-1,TRBJ2-1,.,.,TGCAGCGTTGAATCAGGGTTACTTAGCTCCTACAATGAGCAGTTCTTC,CSVESGLLSSYNEQFF
TRBV23-1,TRBJ1-2,.,once,TGCGCCAGCAATCCTGGGGGCCCCTCTAACTATGGCTACACCTTC,CASNPGGPSNYGYTF
TRBV7-8,TRBJ1-1,.,.,TGTGCCAGCACCCCATGGGGAGTGAACACTGAAGCTTTCTTT,CASTPWGVNTEAFF
TRBV5-6,TRBJ1-5,.,.,TGTGCCAGCAGCTTGGGGGGCAGGCTAAATCAGCCCCAGCATTTT,CASSLGGRLNQPQHF
TRBV9,TRBJ1-4,TRBD1,.,TGTGCCAGCAGCGTCGGACAGGGAAGGGAAAAACTGTTTTTT,CASSVGQGREKLFF
TRBV7-3,TRBJ2-1,TRBD2,.,TGTGCCAGCAGCCCCTCGGGGGGGGGCCTTCCCAATGAGCAGTTCTTC,CASSPSGGGLPNEQFF
TRBV29-1,TRBJ2-3,.,.,TGCAGCGTTGGGGGAGGGGGGGGCCCGAATCCCGATACGCAGTATTTT,CSVGGGGGPNPDTQYF
TRBV11-3,TRBJ2-2,.,.,TGTGCCAGCAGCCCTGGGACACGGGATCCGAACACCGGGGAGCTGTTTTTT,CASSPGTRDPNTGELFF
TRBV5-1,TRBJ2-1,.,few,TGCGCCAGCAGCTTGGCAGGGGCCGTCTACAATGAGCAGTTCTTC,CASSLAGAVYNEQFF
TRBV6-6,TRBJ2-3,.,.,TGTGCCAGCAGTTACGGCCTTTACACAGATACGCAGTATTTT,CASSYGLYTDTQYF
TRBV7-8,TRBJ1-1,.,.,TGTGCCAGCAGCTTTCAGGGGATGAACACTGAAGCTTTCTTT,CASSFQGMNTEAFF